These 25 T cell receptor beta chains were all obtained from the same sample, sequenced in a study of T-cell memory formation after mild COVID-19 (dated by TCRdb to the early 2020s). The receptor library was made with 5' RACE. TCRdb names Illumina NovaSeq 6000 as the instrument used. TCRdb ran its own pipeline on the public reads, namely fastp trimming at Q25 and MiXCR clone calling, and kept in-frame beta chains. Duplicate CDR3 protein sequences are folded into a single record with the most common DNA and genes. This sample is represented by roughly 560,000 distinct CDR3 sequences; around 20% of them were singletons. The ten largest clones represent about an eighth of the sample. The sample taken for sequencing was PBMCs or a T cell subset sorted from them (not recorded which). These receptors were taken from an adult woman who had mild COVID-19 (a few samples of this study predate the infection). The sample titles of this study are shuffled in the database, so cell type and time point are left out; the donor was told from shared clones.

This clonotype was counted a few times. The chain carries TRBV7-3 and TRBJ2-1, with no clear D. CDR3 length: 12 residues. V was pared by 5 bases and J by 8 bases, with 10 bases between. CDR1 is SGHTA and CDR2 is FQGTGA in the germline V gene. CDR3: CASSTPGDEQFF. The CDR3 DNA reads TGTGCCAGCAGCACCCCAGGTGATGAGCAGTTCTTC.

Only a few counts were recorded for this clonotype. V and J are TRBV7-8 and TRBJ2-5; D is ambiguous. The germline V and J ends were trimmed by 5 bases and 4 bases, with 17 bases remaining between them. Per the germline V gene, CDR1 is SGHVS and CDR2 is FQNEAQ. This CDR3 contains 15 residues. The CDR3 DNA reads TGTGCCAGCAGCCCCCCGGGTGAGCGCCGAGAGACCCAGTACTTC. Protein product: CASSPPGERRETQYF.

In its sample, this clonotype was seen a few times. The V call is TRBV5-4, the J call TRBJ2-7; D not certain. The CDR3 extends over 15 amino acids. The V end was cut by 5 bases, the J end by 1 base, with 16 bases between. Germline assignment: CDR1 SGHNT and CDR2 YYREEE (reference sequence). The CDR3 reads CASRKDLPRSYEQYF. The CDR3 DNA sequence: TGTGCCAGCAGAAAGGATCTGCCTAGGTCCTACGAGCAGTACTTC.

Details on this clonotype: An end of the junction differs from the germline gene, which may be a read error. The chain has TRBV6-6 and TRBJ2-3; D is perhaps TRBD2 (6 bases). The CDR3 extends over 15 amino acids. The germline CDR1 and CDR2 sequences are MNHNY and SVGAGI (reference sequence). The CDR3 reads CAISPIAESTDTQYF. CDR3 bases: TGTGCCATCAGTCCCATAGCGGAGAGCACAGATACGCAGTATTTT.

This clonotype was counted only a few times. V usage is TRBV30 and J usage is TRBJ1-5; D call uncertain. The length of the CDR3 is 13 residues. CDR1 and CDR2 (germline): GTSNPN, SVGIG (reference sequence). V dropped 2 bases and J dropped 4 bases, with 9 bases sitting between them. CDR3 region: CAWSSRDNQPQHF. The CDR3 region has the DNA TGTGCCTGGAGTAGTAGGGATAATCAGCCCCAGCATTTT.

V and J are TRBV5-4 and TRBJ2-3, with 7 bases lining up with TRBD2. The length of the CDR3 is 16 residues. Germline CDR1 reads SGHNT; CDR2 reads YYREEE (reference sequence). J gave up 3 bases and V 2 bases, and 9 bases lay outside the gene matches. The CDR3: CASSFLLSGETDTQYF. Written as DNA, the CDR3 is TGTGCCAGCAGCTTCCTCCTAAGCGGGGAGACAGATACGCAGTATTTT.

The chain carries TRBV7-9 and TRBJ2-3, with no clear D. Germline V lookup: CDR1 SEHNR, CDR2 FQNEAQ (reference sequence). This CDR3 is built from 13 residues. Trimming pared 1 base from V and 4 bases from J, leaving 6 bases between. This CDR3 is CASSLDLSDTQYF. DNA of the CDR3: TGTGCCAGCAGCTTAGATTTGTCAGATACGCAGTATTTT.

This clonotype was detected only a few times. V usage is TRBV30 and J usage is TRBJ2-6; a weak D match, TRBD2 (5 bases). The V and J ends lost 8 bases and 1 base respectively, with 12 bases between them. Looked up from germline, CDR1 is GTSNPN and CDR2 is SVGIG (reference sequence). The CDR3 is 14 amino acids. CDR3 residues: CARLRQSGANVLTF. As DNA, the CDR3 is TGTGCCCGACTACGACAATCTGGGGCCAACGTCCTGACTTTC.

This chain joins TRBV30 and TRBJ1-1; D ambiguous. This CDR3 has 16 residues. Trimming pared 2 bases from V and 1 base from J, leaving 17 bases between. Germline V gene data show CDR1 as GTSNPN and CDR2 as SVGIG (reference sequence). This CDR3 reads CAWSSYQWARNTEAFF. For the CDR3, the DNA is TGTGCCTGGAGTAGTTACCAGTGGGCACGGAACACTGAAGCTTTCTTT.

V usage is TRBV18 and J usage is TRBJ2-1; 9 bases match TRBD2. J lost 2 bases, V lost 0 bases, and 5 bases had no gene match. Germline V lookup: CDR1 KGHSH, CDR2 LQKENI. The CDR3 consists of 17 residues. This chain's CDR3 is CASSPPRASGAYNEQFF. The CDR3 DNA is TGTGCCAGCTCACCACCAAGGGCTAGCGGGGCCTACAATGAGCAGTTCTTC.

The gene calls are TRBV7-9 and TRBJ1-1; D gene ambiguous. Germline-derived CDR1 and CDR2 are SEHNR and FQNEAQ (reference sequence). CDR3 length equals 14 residues. The V and J ends lost 5 bases and 0 bases respectively, with 10 bases between them. The CDR3 DNA is TGTGCCAGCAGCCCCGCCGCGTTGAACACTGAAGCTTTCTTT. Translation gives CASSPAALNTEAFF.

The V call is TRBV18, the J call TRBJ1-1; TRBD1 matches at 7 bases. Germline CDR1 is KGHSH and CDR2 is LQKENI. After removal of 2 bases from V and 4 bases from J, the junction contained 4 bases not matched to a gene. The CDR3 has 14 residues. In DNA, the CDR3 is TGTGCCAGCTCACCAATGGCAGGGGGCACTGAAGCTTTCTTT. Translating gives CASSPMAGGTEAFF.

A few counts support this clonotype. The V call is TRBV6-5, the J call TRBJ2-5; no clear D. Trimming shortened V by 2 bases and J by 6 bases, and 4 bases separated the two germline ends. This CDR3 contains 11 residues. Germline V gene lookup returns CDR1 MNHEY and CDR2 SVGAGI. As DNA, the CDR3 is TGTGCCAGCAGTTACAAACAGACCCAGTACTTC. This encodes CASSYKQTQYF.

This clonotype has just a few counts. The chain recombines TRBV20-1 with TRBJ2-1; no definite D call. Trimming removed 6 bases from V and 5 bases from J, with 8 bases in between. Germline V gene sequence: CDR1 DFQATT, CDR2 SNEGSKA (reference sequence). This CDR3 is built from 11 residues. CDR3 in DNA: TGCAGTGCAAATTCCGACAATGAGCAGTTCTTC. Translation: CSANSDNEQFF.

J is TRBJ2-2 and V is TRBV29-1; no reliable D call. Germline assignment: CDR1 SQVTM and CDR2 ANQGSEA. With 5 bases removed from V and 0 bases from J, the gap between germline ends came to 10 bases. This CDR3 is 14 amino acids long. CDR3 amino acids: CSVRRHTNTGELFF. The CDR3 coding sequence is TGCAGCGTTCGACGACACACGAACACCGGGGAGCTGTTTTTT.

J is TRBJ2-1 and V is TRBV12-3 or TRBV12-4; 8 bases are a match to TRBD1. With V trimmed by 3 bases and J by 3 bases, 10 bases remained unmatched. The CDR3 runs to 17 residues. The CDR3: CASSFLWAGGIYNEQFF. The CDR3 coding sequence is TGTGCCAGCAGTTTCTTGTGGGCAGGGGGCATCTACAATGAGCAGTTCTTC.

The chain has TRBV2 and TRBJ2-5, with TRBD1 as a possible D gene (6 bases). This CDR3 has 13 residues. Trimming shortened V by 5 bases and J by 7 bases, and 14 bases separated the two germline ends. Looked up from germline, CDR1 is SNHLY and CDR2 is FYNNEI. Written as DNA, the CDR3 is TGTGCCAGCAGTCCTAGGGGGTTTGGGACCCAGTACTTC. As protein: CASSPRGFGTQYF.

This clonotype has at least ten counts. The chain couples TRBV5-1 to TRBJ2-2; no definite D call. The CDR3 length is 14 residues. The germline V and J ends were trimmed by 0 bases and 0 bases, with 3 bases remaining between them. Per the germline V gene, CDR1 is SGHRS and CDR2 is YFSETQ. For the CDR3, the DNA is TGCGCCAGCAGCTTGGTTACGAACACCGGGGAGCTGTTTTTT. Its translation: CASSLVTNTGELFF.

This clonotype was seen repeatedly, ten times or more. This chain uses TRBV7-6 with TRBJ2-3; D remains ambiguous. CDR3 size: 13 residues. Trimming shortened V by 5 bases and J by 0 bases, and 6 bases separated the two germline ends. Germline CDR1 is SGHVS and CDR2 is FNYEAQ. CDR3 nucleotides: TGTGCCAGCAGCCGAGGTAGCACAGATACGCAGTATTTT. Amino acids: CASSRGSTDTQYF.

This chain connects TRBV7-9 to TRBJ1-1; TRBD1 is a possible D gene (6 bases). The germline V and J ends were trimmed by 1 base and 4 bases, with 13 bases remaining between them. The V gene's germline CDR1 is SEHNR and CDR2 FQNEAQ (reference sequence). The CDR3 has 15 residues. CDR3 residues: CASSLVGGLPTEAFF. The CDR3 DNA reads as TGTGCCAGCAGCTTAGTCGGGGGGCTCCCCACTGAAGCTTTCTTT.

This chain connects TRBV21-1 to TRBJ1-1; the table's TRBD1 call for D was not verified on the DNA. TRBV21-1 is designated a pseudogene. The CDR3 is made up of 15 amino acids. CDR3 sequence: CASSGTVYMNTEAFF. CDR3 in DNA: TGTGCCAGCTCCGGGACAGTCTATATGAACACTGAAGCTTTCTTT.

This clonotype was seen only a few times. In DNA form, the CDR3 reads TGTGCCTCGCGACCGGGACACCTGGGGACCGGGGAGCTGTTTTTT. This gives the protein CASRPGHLGTGELFF. The chain couples TRBV30 to TRBJ2-2; a weak D match, TRBD1 (6 bases). This CDR3 has 15 residues. The germline V gene has CDR1 GTSNPN and CDR2 SVGIG (reference sequence). Trimming cost V 7 bases and J 5 bases, with 20 bases left between them.

This clonotype was counted ten times or more. V usage is TRBV12-3 or TRBV12-4 and J usage is TRBJ2-3; possibly TRBD2 for D (5 bases). The germline V and J ends were trimmed by 4 bases and 6 bases, with 11 bases remaining between them. The length of the CDR3 is 13 residues. The CDR3 DNA reads TGTGCCAGCAGTTCCGCTAGCCGCGATACGCAGTATTTT. Protein product: CASSSASRDTQYF.

V is TRBV3-1 and J is TRBJ1-1, with a possible D match to TRBD1 (5 bases). The V end was cut by 5 bases, the J end by 1 base, with 14 bases between. Germline V gene sequence: CDR1 LGHDT, CDR2 YNNKEL (reference sequence). This CDR3 spans 15 amino acids. For the CDR3, the DNA is TGTGCCAGCAGCGGCAGGGTTGGAGGGAACACTGAAGCTTTCTTT. It specifies CASSGRVGGNTEAFF.

This clonotype came up a few times. The rearrangement links TRBV24-1 to TRBJ2-1; tentatively, D is TRBD2 (6 bases). The CDR3 runs to 15 residues. Germline V lookup: CDR1 KGHDR, CDR2 SFDVKD. Trimming took off 4 bases at V and 7 bases at J, with 16 bases between the two ends. The CDR3 loop is CATSEHTGTLNEQFF. The DNA for the CDR3 is TGTGCCACCAGTGAGCATACCGGGACTCTAAATGAGCAGTTCTTC.